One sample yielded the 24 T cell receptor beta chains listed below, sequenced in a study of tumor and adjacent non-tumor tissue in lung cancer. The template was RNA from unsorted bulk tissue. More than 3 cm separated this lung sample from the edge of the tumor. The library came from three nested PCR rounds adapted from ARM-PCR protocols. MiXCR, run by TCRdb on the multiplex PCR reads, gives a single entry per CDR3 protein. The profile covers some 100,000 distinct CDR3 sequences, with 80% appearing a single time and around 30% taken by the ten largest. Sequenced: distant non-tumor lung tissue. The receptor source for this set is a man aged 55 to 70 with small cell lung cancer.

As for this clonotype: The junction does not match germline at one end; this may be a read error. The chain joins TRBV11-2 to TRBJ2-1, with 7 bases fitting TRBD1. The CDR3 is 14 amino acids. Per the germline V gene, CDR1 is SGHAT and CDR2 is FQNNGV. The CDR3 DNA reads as TGTGCCAGCCAGAAGCGGCAGGGCGACAGGGAGCATTTTTTT. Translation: CASQKRQGDREHFF.

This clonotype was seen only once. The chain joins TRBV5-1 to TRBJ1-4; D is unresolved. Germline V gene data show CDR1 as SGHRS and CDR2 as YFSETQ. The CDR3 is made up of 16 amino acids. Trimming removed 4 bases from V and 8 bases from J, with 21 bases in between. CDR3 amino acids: CASSPGLSSSREKLFF. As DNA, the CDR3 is TGCGCCAGCAGCCCAGGACTATCCAGTTCACGCGAAAAACTGTTTTTT.

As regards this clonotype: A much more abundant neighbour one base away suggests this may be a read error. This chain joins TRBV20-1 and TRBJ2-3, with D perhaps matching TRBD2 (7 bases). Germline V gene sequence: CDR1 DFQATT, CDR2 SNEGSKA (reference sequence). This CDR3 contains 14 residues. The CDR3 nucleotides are TGCAGTGCTAGTCGGCGGGGGCCCACAAATACGCAGTATTTT. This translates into CSASRRGPTNTQYF.

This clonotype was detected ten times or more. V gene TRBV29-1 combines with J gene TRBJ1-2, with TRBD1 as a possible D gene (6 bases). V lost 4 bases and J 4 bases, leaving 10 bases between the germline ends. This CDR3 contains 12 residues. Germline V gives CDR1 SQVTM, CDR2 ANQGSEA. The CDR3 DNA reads TGCAGCGTTGCAACAGGGAGCTATGGCTACACCTTC. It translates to CSVATGSYGYTF.

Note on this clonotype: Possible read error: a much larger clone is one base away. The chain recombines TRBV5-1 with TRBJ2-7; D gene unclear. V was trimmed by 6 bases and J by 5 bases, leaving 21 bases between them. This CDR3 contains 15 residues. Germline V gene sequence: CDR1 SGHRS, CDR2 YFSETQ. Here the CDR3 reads CASTFALGKINEQYF. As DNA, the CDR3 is TGCGCCAGCACTTTTGCCCTCGGAAAGATCAACGAGCAGTACTTC.

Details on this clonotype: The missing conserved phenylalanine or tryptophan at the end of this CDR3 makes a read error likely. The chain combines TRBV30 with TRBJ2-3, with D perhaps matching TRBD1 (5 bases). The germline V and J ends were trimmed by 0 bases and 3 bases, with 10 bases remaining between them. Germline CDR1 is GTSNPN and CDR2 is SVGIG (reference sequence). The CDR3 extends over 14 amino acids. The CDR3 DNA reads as TGTGCCTGGAGTGTACGACAGCTTACAGATACGCAGTATTCT. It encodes CAWSVRQLTDTQYS.

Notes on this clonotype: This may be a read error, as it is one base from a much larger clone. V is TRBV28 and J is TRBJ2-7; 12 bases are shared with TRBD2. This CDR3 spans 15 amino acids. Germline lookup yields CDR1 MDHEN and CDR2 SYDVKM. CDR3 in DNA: TGTGTCAGCAGTTTATGGGGTCTAGCGGGAGGGCAGACAGACTTC. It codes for CVSSLWGLAGGQTDF. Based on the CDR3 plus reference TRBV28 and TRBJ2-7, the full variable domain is DVKVTQSSRYLVKRTGEKVFLECVQDMDHENMFWYRQDPGLGLRLIYFSYDVKMKEKGDIPEGYSVSREKKERFSLILESASTNQTSMYLCVSSLWGLAGGQTDFGPGTRLTVT.

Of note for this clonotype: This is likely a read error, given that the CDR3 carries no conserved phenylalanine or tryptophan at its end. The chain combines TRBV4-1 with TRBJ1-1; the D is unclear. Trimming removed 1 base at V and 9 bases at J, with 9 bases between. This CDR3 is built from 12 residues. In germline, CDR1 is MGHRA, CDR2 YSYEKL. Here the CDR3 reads CASSQGADKAFY. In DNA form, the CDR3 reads TGCGCCAGCAGCCAAGGGGCAGATAAAGCTTTCTAT.

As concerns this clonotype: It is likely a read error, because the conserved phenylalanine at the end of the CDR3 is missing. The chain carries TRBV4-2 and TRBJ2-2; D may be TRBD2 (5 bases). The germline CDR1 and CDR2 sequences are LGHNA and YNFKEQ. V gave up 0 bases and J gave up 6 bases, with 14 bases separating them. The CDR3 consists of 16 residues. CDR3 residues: CASSQDLRANAGELFY. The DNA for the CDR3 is TGTGCCAGCAGCCAAGATCTGAGGGCCAACGCCGGGGAGCTGTTTTAC.

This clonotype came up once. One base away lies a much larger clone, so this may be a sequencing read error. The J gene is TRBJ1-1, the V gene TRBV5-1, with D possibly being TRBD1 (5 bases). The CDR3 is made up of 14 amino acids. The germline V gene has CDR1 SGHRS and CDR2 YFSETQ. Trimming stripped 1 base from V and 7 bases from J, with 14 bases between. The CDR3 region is CASSLISGAGEAFF. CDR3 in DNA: TGCGCCAGCAGCTTGATCTCCGGGGCCGGTGAAGCTTTCTTT. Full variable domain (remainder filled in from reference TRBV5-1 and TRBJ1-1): KAGVTQTPRYLIKTRGQQVTLSCSPISGHRSVSWYQQTPGQGLQFLFEYFSETQRNKGNFPGRFSGRQFSNSRSEMNVSTLELGDSALYLCASSLISGAGEAFFGQGTRLTVV.

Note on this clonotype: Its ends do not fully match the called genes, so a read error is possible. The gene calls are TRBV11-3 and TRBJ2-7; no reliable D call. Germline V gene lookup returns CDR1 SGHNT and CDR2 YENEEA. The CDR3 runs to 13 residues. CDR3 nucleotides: TGTGCCATGAGCTACGGGCAGACCTATGAGCAGTACTTC. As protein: CAMSYGQTYEQYF. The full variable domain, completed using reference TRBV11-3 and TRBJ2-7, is EAGVVQSPRYKIIEKKQPVAFWCNPISGHNTLYWYLQNLGQGPELLIRYENEEAVDDSQLPKDRFSAERLKGVDSTLKIQPAELGDSAVYLCAMSYGQTYEQYFGPGTRLTVT.

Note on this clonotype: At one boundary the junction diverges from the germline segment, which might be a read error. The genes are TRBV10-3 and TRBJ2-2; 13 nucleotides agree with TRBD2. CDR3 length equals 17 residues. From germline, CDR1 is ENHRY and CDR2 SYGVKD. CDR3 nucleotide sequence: TGTGCCATCAGTGAGCTGAAGGGACTAGCGGGACCCGGGGAGCTGTTTTTC. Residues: CAISELKGLAGPGELFF.

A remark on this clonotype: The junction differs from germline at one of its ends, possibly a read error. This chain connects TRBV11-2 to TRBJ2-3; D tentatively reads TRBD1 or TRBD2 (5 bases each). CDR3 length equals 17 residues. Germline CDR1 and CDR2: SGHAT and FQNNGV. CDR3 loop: CVSSSGTQSSNTDTQYF. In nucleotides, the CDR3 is TGTGTCAGCAGTTCCGGGACCCAATCTTCGAACACAGATACGCAGTATTTT.

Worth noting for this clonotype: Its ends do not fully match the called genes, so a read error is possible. The DNA for the CDR3 is TGTGCCGGCAGCCCTGGCTTTGACTCAGACAATGAGCAGTTCTTC. Its protein product is CAGSPGFDSDNEQFF. V and J are TRBV4-2 and TRBJ2-1; D unclear. The CDR3 sequence is 15 residues long. CDR1 is LGHNA and CDR2 is YNFKEQ in the germline V gene.

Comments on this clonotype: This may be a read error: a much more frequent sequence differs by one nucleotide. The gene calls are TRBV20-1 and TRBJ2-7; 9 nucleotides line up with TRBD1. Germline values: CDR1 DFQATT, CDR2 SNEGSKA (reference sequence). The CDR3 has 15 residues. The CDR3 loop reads CNARVLDRGSWEQYF. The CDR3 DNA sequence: TGCAATGCTAGAGTCCTGGACAGGGGTTCGTGGGAGCAGTACTTC.

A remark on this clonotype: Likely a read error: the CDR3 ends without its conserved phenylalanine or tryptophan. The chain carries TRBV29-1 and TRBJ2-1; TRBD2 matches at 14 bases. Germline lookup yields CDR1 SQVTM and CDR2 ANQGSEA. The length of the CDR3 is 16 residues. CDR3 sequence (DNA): TGCAACGCGGGACTAGCGGGAGTTGGGTCCTACAATGAGCAGTTCCTC. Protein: CNAGLAGVGSYNEQFL.

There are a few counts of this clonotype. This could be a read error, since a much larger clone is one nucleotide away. The chain's CDR3 is CASSLRGWETKNIQYF. The CDR3 nucleotides are TGTGCCAGCAGCCTCCGAGGGTGGGAGACCAAAAACATTCAGTACTTC. This chain connects TRBV13 to TRBJ2-4; a weak D match, TRBD2 (5 bases). Germline V lookup: CDR1 PRHDT, CDR2 FYEKMQ (reference sequence). With 5 bases removed from V and 2 bases from J, the gap between germline ends came to 16 bases. This CDR3 comprises 16 residues.

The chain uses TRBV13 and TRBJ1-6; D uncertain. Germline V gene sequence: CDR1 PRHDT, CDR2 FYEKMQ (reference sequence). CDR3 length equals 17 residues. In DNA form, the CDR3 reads TGTGACTACAGCCAAAACGACGGAAGCTCCTATAATTCACCCCTCCACTTT. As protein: CDYSQNDGSSYNSPLHF.

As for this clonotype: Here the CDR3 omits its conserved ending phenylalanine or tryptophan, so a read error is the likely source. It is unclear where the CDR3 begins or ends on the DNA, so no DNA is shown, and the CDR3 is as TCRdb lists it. This chain's CDR3 is CASSSESRTSGSGNEKFI. The chain uses TRBV11-1 and TRBJ2-1; TRBD2 is the table's D call, not checked against the DNA. Germline CDR1 SGHAT, CDR2 FQDESV (reference sequence). The CDR3 length is 18 residues, termini included.

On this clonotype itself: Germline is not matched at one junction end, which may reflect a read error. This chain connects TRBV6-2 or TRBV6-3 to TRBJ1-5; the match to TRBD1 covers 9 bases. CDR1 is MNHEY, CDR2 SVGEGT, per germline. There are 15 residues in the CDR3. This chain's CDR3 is CASSRPGQGNQPKHF. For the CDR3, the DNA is TGTGCCAGCAGCAGGCCCGGACAGGGGAATCAGCCCAAGCATTTT.

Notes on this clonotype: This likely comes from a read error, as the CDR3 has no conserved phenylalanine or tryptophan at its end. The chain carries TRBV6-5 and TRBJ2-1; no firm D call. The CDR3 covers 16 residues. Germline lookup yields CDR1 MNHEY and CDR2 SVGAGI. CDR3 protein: CVTSKASGIDYNEQFI. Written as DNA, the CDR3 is TGTGTCACCTCTAAGGCAAGTGGGATCGACTACAATGAGCAGTTCATC.

The CDR3 spells CASQHRDMVSTRTNSPLHF. CDR3 sequence (DNA): TGTGCCAGCCAGCACCGGGACATGGTCTCCACTCGAACAAATTCACCCCTCCACTTT. The chain links TRBV11-3 to TRBJ1-6; D may be TRBD1 (6 bases). The CDR3 extends over 19 amino acids. Trimming removed 8 bases at V and 7 bases at J, with 30 bases between. The germline CDR1 and CDR2 sequences are SGHNT and YENEEA.

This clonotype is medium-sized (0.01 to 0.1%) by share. The CDR3 here is CASSYSGGGRETQYF. Written as DNA, the CDR3 is TGTGCCAGCAGTTACTCGGGTGGGGGTCGGGAGACCCAGTACTTC. The chain is built from TRBV6-5 and TRBJ2-5; D may be TRBD1 or TRBD2 (5 bases each). The ends were cut back, 0 bases at V and 5 bases at J, with 13 bases in the middle. The V gene's germline CDR1 is MNHEY and CDR2 SVGAGI. The CDR3 contains 15 residues.

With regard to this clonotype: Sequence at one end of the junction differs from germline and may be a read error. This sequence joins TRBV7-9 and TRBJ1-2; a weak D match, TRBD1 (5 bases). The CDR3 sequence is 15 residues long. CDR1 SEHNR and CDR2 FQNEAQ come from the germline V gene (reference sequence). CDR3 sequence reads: CACSFSGTLLYGYNF. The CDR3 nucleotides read TGTGCCTGCAGCTTTAGTGGGACTCTCCTCTATGGCTACAATTTC.